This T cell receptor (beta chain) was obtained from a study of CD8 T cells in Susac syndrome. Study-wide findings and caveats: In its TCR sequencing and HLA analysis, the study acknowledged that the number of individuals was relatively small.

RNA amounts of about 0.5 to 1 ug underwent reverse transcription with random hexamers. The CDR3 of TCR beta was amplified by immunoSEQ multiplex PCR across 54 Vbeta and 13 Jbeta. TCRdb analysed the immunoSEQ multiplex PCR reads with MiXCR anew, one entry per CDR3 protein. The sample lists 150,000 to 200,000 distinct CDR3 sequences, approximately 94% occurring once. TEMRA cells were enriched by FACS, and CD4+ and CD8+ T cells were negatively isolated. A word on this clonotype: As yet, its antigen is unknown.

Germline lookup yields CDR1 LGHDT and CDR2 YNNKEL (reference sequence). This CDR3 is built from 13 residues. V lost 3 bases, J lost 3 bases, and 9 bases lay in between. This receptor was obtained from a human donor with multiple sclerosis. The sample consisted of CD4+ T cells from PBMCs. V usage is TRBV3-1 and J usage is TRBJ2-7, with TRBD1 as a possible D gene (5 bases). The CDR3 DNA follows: TGTGCCAGCAGCCAGGGGCGATACTACGAGCAGTACTTC. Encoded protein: CASSQGRYYEQYF.